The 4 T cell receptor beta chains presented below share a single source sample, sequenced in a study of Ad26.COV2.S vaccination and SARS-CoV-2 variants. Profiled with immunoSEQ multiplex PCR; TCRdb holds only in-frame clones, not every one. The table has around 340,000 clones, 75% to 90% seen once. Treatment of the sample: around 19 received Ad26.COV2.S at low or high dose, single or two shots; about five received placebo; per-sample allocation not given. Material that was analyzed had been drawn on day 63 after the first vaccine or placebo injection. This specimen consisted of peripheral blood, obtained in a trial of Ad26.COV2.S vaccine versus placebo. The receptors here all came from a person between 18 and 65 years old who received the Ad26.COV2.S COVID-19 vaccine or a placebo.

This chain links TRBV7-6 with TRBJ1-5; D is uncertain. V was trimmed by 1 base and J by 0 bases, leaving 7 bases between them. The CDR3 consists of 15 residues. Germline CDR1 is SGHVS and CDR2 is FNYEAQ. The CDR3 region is CASSLVGGSNQPQHF. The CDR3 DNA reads TGTGCCAGCAGCTTAGTGGGCGGTAGCAATCAGCCCCAGCATTTT.

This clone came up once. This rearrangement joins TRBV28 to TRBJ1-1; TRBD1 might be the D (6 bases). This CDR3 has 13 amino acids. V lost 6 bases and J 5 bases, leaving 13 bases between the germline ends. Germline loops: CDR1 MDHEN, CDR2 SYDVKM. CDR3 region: CASSEVGGTEAFF. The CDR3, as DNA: TGTGCCAGCAGCGAAGTAGGGGGGACTGAAGCTTTCTTT.

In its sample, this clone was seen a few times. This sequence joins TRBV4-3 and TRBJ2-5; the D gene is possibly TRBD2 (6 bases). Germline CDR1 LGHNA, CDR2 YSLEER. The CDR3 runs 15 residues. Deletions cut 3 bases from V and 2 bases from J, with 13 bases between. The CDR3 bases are TGCGCCAGCAGCCAGGGGTGGGGGGATCAAGAGACCCAGTACTTC. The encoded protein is CASSQGWGDQETQYF.

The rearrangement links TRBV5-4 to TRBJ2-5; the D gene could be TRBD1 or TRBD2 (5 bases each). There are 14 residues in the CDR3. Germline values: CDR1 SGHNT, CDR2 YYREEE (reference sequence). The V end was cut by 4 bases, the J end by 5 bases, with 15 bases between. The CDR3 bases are TGTGCCAGCAGCATCGGGGCTAGCTCGGAGACCCAGTACTTC. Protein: CASSIGASSETQYF.